This entry lists 10 T cell receptor beta chains sequenced from one sample in a study of shared clonotypes between healthy human individuals. This table comes from immunoSEQ multiplex PCR, and its TCRdb copy is limited to in-frame clones, with some not included. The table includes millions of clones, about 92% detected once. Sequencing input: naive CD4+ T cells from PBMCs. The subset denotes: CD45RA+ positively selected. All receptors derive from a man aged 18 to 30 in good health. Some clones in this sample may be carry-over from other donors' samples.

The chain has TRBV5-1 and TRBJ2-7; 9 nucleotides line up with TRBD1. Germline V gene data show CDR1 as SGHRS and CDR2 as YFSETQ. The trim removed 1 base at V and 3 bases at J, leaving 8 bases unmatched. The length of the CDR3 is 16 residues. For the CDR3, the DNA is TGCGCCAGCAGCTTGAGAAGGGGACAGGGTATCTACGAGCAGTACTTC. Its protein product is CASSLRRGQGIYEQYF. Full variable domain (outside the CDR3, taken from reference TRBV5-1 and TRBJ2-7): KAGVTQTPRYLIKTRGQQVTLSCSPISGHRSVSWYQQTPGQGLQFLFEYFSETQRNKGNFPGRFSGRQFSNSRSEMNVSTLELGDSALYLCASSLRRGQGIYEQYFGPGTRLTVT.

This clone was picked up one time. V gene TRBV10-3 combines with J gene TRBJ2-1; no reliable D call. CDR3 length: 15 residues. Germline V gene lookup returns CDR1 ENHRY and CDR2 SYGVKD. The V and J ends lost 0 bases and 3 bases respectively, with 9 bases between them. The chain's CDR3 is CAISESNSIYNEQFF. CDR3 DNA sequence: TGTGCCATCAGTGAGTCGAATTCGATCTACAATGAGCAGTTCTTC.

This chain connects TRBV9 to TRBJ1-1, with 7 bases fitting TRBD1. Germline V lookup: CDR1 SGDLS, CDR2 YYNGEE. Trimming removed 5 bases from V and 7 bases from J; junction bases left unmatched: 11. This CDR3 is built from 14 residues. This CDR3 is CASSKSGTAVEAFF. The CDR3 DNA follows: TGTGCCAGCAGTAAAAGCGGGACAGCAGTTGAAGCTTTCTTT.

The J gene is TRBJ1-5, the V gene TRBV28; D uncertain. Germline lookup yields CDR1 MDHEN and CDR2 SYDVKM. Between the trimmed V and J ends, which lost 8 bases and 2 bases, there was a span of 16 bases. The CDR3 is made up of 15 amino acids. CDR3 sequence reads: CASRSWGGGNQPQHF. The CDR3 DNA is TGTGCCAGCCGATCCTGGGGTGGAGGCAATCAGCCCCAGCATTTT.

The chain employs TRBV28 and TRBJ1-6; D is unclear. The CDR3 length is 15 residues. The ends were cut back, 2 bases at V and 5 bases at J, with 10 bases in the middle. CDR1 is MDHEN, CDR2 SYDVKM, per germline. CDR3 sequence: CASSLMRAHNSPLHF. The CDR3 nucleotides read TGTGCCAGCAGTTTAATGAGGGCTCATAATTCACCCCTCCACTTT.

The rearrangement uses TRBV11-3 and TRBJ2-5; 10 nucleotides agree with TRBD2. V lost 4 bases, J lost 5 bases, and 19 bases stayed unmatched. CDR1 and CDR2 from the germline V gene are SGHNT and YENEEA. There are 19 residues in the CDR3. Here the CDR3 DNA reads TGTGCCAGCAGCTCGGGGGGATTTGGGCTAGCGGGAGAATTTGAGACCCAGTACTTC. It encodes CASSSGGFGLAGEFETQYF.

The genes are TRBV27 and TRBJ2-1; 9 bases align to TRBD2. The CDR3 totals 15 residues. With V trimmed by 11 bases and J by 3 bases, 11 bases remained unmatched. CDR1 is MNHEY, CDR2 SMNVEV, per germline (reference sequence). CDR3 region: CASQKLAGDYNEQFF. As DNA, the CDR3 is TGTGCCTCCCAAAAGTTAGCGGGAGACTACAATGAGCAGTTCTTC.

The chain employs TRBV4-3 and TRBJ2-1, with 8 bases aligning to TRBD2. The CDR3 has 15 amino acids. J was trimmed by 8 bases and V by 3 bases; bases with no gene match: 9. Germline CDR1 reads LGHNA; CDR2 reads YSLEER. The CDR3 loop is CASSQSGTRGDEQFF. For the CDR3, the DNA is TGCGCCAGCAGCCAGAGCGGGACTAGGGGGGATGAGCAGTTCTTC.

This chain links TRBV5-4 with TRBJ2-5; 8 bases agree with TRBD2. This CDR3 has 15 residues. Germline assignment: CDR1 SGHNT and CDR2 YYREEE (reference sequence). Trimming at V came to 0 bases and at J to 2 bases, leaving 3 bases not matched to a gene. DNA for the CDR3: TGTGCCAGCAGCTTGGTTATAGCGGGGCAAGAGACCCAGTACTTC. This gives the protein CASSLVIAGQETQYF.

The chain employs TRBV6-4 and TRBJ2-1, with 11 bases matching TRBD2. There are 15 residues in the CDR3. Germline V CDR1 and CDR2: MRHNA, SNTAGT. Trimming took 3 bases from V and 3 from J; bases not matched to a gene: 1. The CDR3 DNA sequence: TGTGCCAGCAGTGAGGGGACTAGCGGCTACAATGAGCAGTTCTTC. This translates into CASSEGTSGYNEQFF.